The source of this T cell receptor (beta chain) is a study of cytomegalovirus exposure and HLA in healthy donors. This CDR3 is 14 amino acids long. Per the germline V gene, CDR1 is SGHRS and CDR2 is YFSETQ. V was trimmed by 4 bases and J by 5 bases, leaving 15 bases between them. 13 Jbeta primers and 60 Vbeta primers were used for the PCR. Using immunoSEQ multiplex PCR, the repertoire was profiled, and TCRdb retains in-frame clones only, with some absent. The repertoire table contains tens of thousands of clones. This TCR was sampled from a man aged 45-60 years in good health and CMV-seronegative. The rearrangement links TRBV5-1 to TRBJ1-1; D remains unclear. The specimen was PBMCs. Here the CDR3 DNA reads TGCGCCAGCAGCCGTCCCCAAACGGGGACTGAAGCTTTCTTT. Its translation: CASSRPQTGTEAFF.